This TCR beta chain was captured by sequencing in a study of CD8 T cells in ankylosing spondylitis. General study results and limits: Clones tied to disease were said to be significantly enriched in matched ankylosing spondylitis synovial fluid. With a CD8+ phenotype, disease-linked clones were relatively rare in peripheral blood. About eight highly homologous variants made up a TCR beta motif that seemed to typify ankylosing spondylitis blood. Existing reports had already noted some motif variants in reactive arthritis synovial fluid and blood.

Germline V lookup: CDR1 SGHAT, CDR2 FQNNGV. V trimming: 0 bases; J trimming: 4 bases; junction bases outside the gene matches: 7. The CDR3 is made up of 17 amino acids. This clonotype was picked up a small number of times. What it binds is not known. By quantitative 5'-RACE with molecular barcodes, the TCR beta libraries were made. TCRdb used MiXCR to reprocess the 5' RACE reads, holding one entry per CDR3 protein. The table lists 670,000 or so distinct CDR3 sequences, 15% to 20% of them singletons, with about a fifth in the top ten. This clonotype originated in a male donor with ankylosing spondylitis. The chain carries TRBV11-2 and TRBJ2-2, with 8 bases identical to TRBD2. The sequencing input was blood, either unsorted or a sorted T cell fraction (not recorded which). CDR3 DNA: TGTGCCAGCAGCTTAGACCCGGGAGGGCCGACCACCGGGGAGCTGTTTTTT. Its translation is CASSLDPGGPTTGELFF.